These T cell receptor beta chains were read from a single sample in a study of beta chain features in type 1 diabetes. Here immunoSEQ multiplex PCR was the method, and the copy in TCRdb shows in-frame clones only, minus some. The top ten hold 0.028% of the sample, which has around 250,000 clones, 20% seen once. The material sequenced was naive CD4+ T cells from blood. Receptors were obtained from a woman aged 40 to 50 with type 1 diabetes. Both conserved end residues are part of each CDR3.

v_call,cdr3_aa
TRBV29-1,CSAAGLGRETQYF
TRBV18,CASSQQGFSNQPQHF
TRBV6-6,CASGRLAGTDTQYF
TRBV7-7,CASSPGPRGANVLTF
TRBV2,CASSVSELRGGELFF
TRBV7-9,CASSVQGQVFNEQFF
TRBV19,CASRGQGGNYGYTF
TRBV5-1,CASSLGDRDYNEQFF
TRBV7-2,CASSPYDYNEQFF
TRBV5-1,CASSLEGRSEKLFF
TRBV15,CATSRSPNTGELFF
TRBV9,CASSVATSGSYNEQFF
TRBV29-1,CSVDRRLPPGLAGTQYF
TRBV29-1,CSVRGQIYEQYF
TRBV2,CASRLIGGSYGYTF
TRBV29-1,CSVEDRGWSTDTQYF
TRBV28,CASSPVQGRSSYEQYF
TRBV18,CASSPRQPMNTEAFF